This TCR beta chain stems from a study of blood T cell repertoires in COVID-19. Study background: T cells, B-cell-depleted T cells, or PBMCs provided the cDNA or gDNA that served as material.

TCRdb's copy holds only in-frame clones and misses some; the assay was immunoSEQ multiplex PCR. The data contain approximately 130,000 clones, roughly 88% of them seen just once; the ten biggest clones take up approximately 8.1%. The CDR3 has 16 amino acids. V lost 2 bases and J lost 3, with 15 bases in between. Germline V gene lookup returns CDR1 MGHRA and CDR2 YSYEKL. Sequences were obtained from peripheral blood. The sequence came from a man between 50 and 59 years old with acute or convalescent COVID-19. The chain has TRBV4-1 and TRBJ2-3; a possible D gene is TRBD2 (6 bases). CDR3 nucleotides: TGCGCCAGCAGCCAAATAGGAGGGAGTCAGACAGATACGCAGTATTTT. This encodes CASSQIGGSQTDTQYF.